A single sample gave rise to the 2 T cell receptor beta chains below, sequenced in a study of blood T cell repertoires in COVID-19 (dated by TCRdb to 2019 to 2021). Library prep was done by the immunoSEQ multiplex PCR assay. Drawn from immuneACCESS, this table holds only the in-frame rearrangements with V and J called that TCRdb kept. Clones are partly lost; checked studies trace under half to an unresolved V gene and leave the rest unexplained. The sample includes about 290,000 clones, with roughly 90% observed a single time. The ten largest clones add up to 8.5% to 14% of the sample. Source material: peripheral blood. Source of these receptors: a woman aged 30 to 39 with COVID-19, enrolled during active disease.

The rearrangement uses TRBV6-5 and TRBJ1-5, with D tentatively TRBD1 (5 bases). The V end was cut by 6 bases, the J end by 4 bases, with 13 bases between. Germline assignment: CDR1 MNHEY and CDR2 SVGAGI. The CDR3 contains 14 residues. The CDR3 protein is CASRKGPLNQPQHF. In DNA form, the CDR3 reads TGTGCCAGCAGAAAGGGGCCATTAAATCAGCCCCAGCATTTT.

This chain uses TRBV5-4 with TRBJ1-2; a possible D gene is TRBD1 (6 bases). Germline CDR1 is SGHNT and CDR2 is YYREEE (reference sequence). CDR3 length: 16 amino acids. Trimming stripped 3 bases from V and 7 bases from J, with 22 bases between. CDR3: CASSYPPNRVDSGYTF. CDR3 nucleotide sequence: TGTGCCAGCAGCTACCCCCCCAACAGGGTGGACTCTGGCTACACCTTC.